Included here is one TCR beta chain sequence, with context. PCR was performed using 60 Vbeta and 13 Jbeta primers. This table comes from immunoSEQ multiplex PCR, and its TCRdb copy is limited to in-frame clones, with some not included. The profile covers 120,000 to 150,000 clones, with 60% to 85% appearing a single time and around 1.9% taken by the ten largest. The V end was cut by 2 bases, the J end by 0 bases, with 8 bases between. The CDR3 spans 16 residues. Germline lookup yields CDR1 MNHEY and CDR2 SVGAGI. The data stem from a study of cytomegalovirus exposure and HLA in healthy donors. The chain employs TRBV6-5 and TRBJ1-6, with D uncertain. The TCR comes from a man between 35 and 55 years old in good health and CMV-seronegative. The sequenced sample consisted of PBMCs. The CDR3 sequence: CASSYGYSSYNSPLHF. For the CDR3, the DNA is TGTGCCAGCAGTTACGGTTACTCCTCCTATAATTCACCCCTCCACTTT.